The source of this TCR beta chain is a study of CD8 T cells in ankylosing spondylitis. TCRdb re-derived calls from the 5' RACE reads in MiXCR, one entry per CDR3 protein. The sample includes 150,000 to 250,000 distinct CDR3 sequences, around 13% of them seen just once. This clonotype was found a few times. What it binds is unknown. Findings of the study overall: The study identified a TCR beta motif of under ten highly homologous variants that appeared characteristic of ankylosing spondylitis blood. As for the disease-linked clones, they showed a CD8+ phenotype and occurred at relatively low frequencies in peripheral blood.

Trimming removed 8 bases at V and 5 bases at J, with 19 bases between. Per germline, CDR1 SQVTM and CDR2 ANQGSEA. The CDR3 has 14 residues. V and J are TRBV29-1 and TRBJ2-1, with TRBD2 as a possible D gene (6 bases). Material: blood, either unsorted or a sorted T cell fraction (not recorded which). The TCR was taken from a male donor with ankylosing spondylitis or in good health (not recorded which). CDR3 region: CSSRTGGSHNEQFF. The CDR3 nucleotides are TGCAGCAGCCGGACTGGAGGGAGTCACAATGAGCAGTTCTTC.